This record covers a single TCR beta chain. What antigen it recognizes has not been identified. Base qualities were left out, and no much larger clone turns up one base away. Taken from the germline V gene (reference sequence), the CDR1 and CDR2 loops are GTSNPN and SVGIG. The germline V and J ends show losses of 0 bases and 6 bases respectively, and no gene match explains 3 bases of the junction. The CDR3, from cysteine to phenylalanine, totals 13 residues. Only the CDR3 part of the read is kept: 39 bases, read in frame from the first base. Library preparation used the immunoSEQ multiplex PCR assay. The multiplex PCR relied on a mix of 60 forward primers for TCR Vbeta segments and 13 reverse primers for TCR Jbeta segments. The CDR3 region of rearranged TCR beta genes was amplified from genomic DNA by a multiplex PCR assay. The amplified TCR beta libraries were sequenced on the Illumina HiSeq System as 87-base-pair reads. In the source study's methods: Across the 500 to 850 repertoires, a later analysis counted 78 million or so unique TCR beta chains, around 10 million of which were shared by at least two donors. Raw reads were error-corrected and collapsed into unique sequences with a nearest-neighbor algorithm that merged closely related sequences to remove PCR and sequencing errors. V, D and J gene segments were assigned by aligning CDR3 sequences to IMGT reference sequences. Each retained sequence needed at least a six-nucleotide match to both a V gene segment and a J gene segment. Rearrangements were classified as productive when the CDR3 lacked stop codons and remained in frame with V and J, and all other rearrangements were classified as non-productive. CDR3 was defined according to IMGT convention as the region running from the second conserved V-encoded cysteine to the conserved J-encoded phenylalanine. The earlier analysis of about 620 of the donors excluded sequences that lacked an unambiguous match to a single V gene segment. In an earlier analysis of 450 to 750 of the donors, a V segment was called functional when productive rearrangements were above 56.7%, and segregating when the standard deviation between donors exceeded 5%. A statistical classification framework was built to diagnose cytomegalovirus status from the catalog of TCR beta chain sequences. In a later analysis, V and J genes were assigned by comparing TCR nucleotide sequences against IMGT/GENE-DB human TR gene sequences. In a later analysis, CDR3 sequences and most-parsimonious VDJ recombination scenarios were assigned using the TCRdist pipeline. In a later analysis, each TCR beta chain was defined by its CDR3 amino acid sequence together with its V-gene family, and reads without a unique V-gene family were excluded. As a way to deal with suspected cross-contamination and a sequencing artifact, a later analysis dropped more than 500 nucleotide sequences that were highly shared and had low generation probability. In a later analysis, a clonal expansion index for each public chain was calculated from normalized within-repertoire ranks of inferred template counts. In a later analysis, generation probabilities were computed with a VDJ recombination model fitted to out-of-frame rearrangements, and the resulting probabilities were checked against IGoR. In a later analysis, TCR-TCR, TCR-HLA and TCR-CMV co-occurrence was scored with hypergeometric tests, and a repertoire-size bias correction was applied to TCR pairs. In a later analysis, false discovery rates were estimated by permuting HLA or CMV assignments 20 times. A later analysis grouped co-occurring TCRs with DBSCAN, adding TCRdist sequence similarity when clustering within HLA-allele-positive subsets. For co-occurrence clustering, repertoires with fewer than 30,000 or more than 120,000 public chains were excluded, along with about five repertoires with anomalous nucleotide sharing. The table was pulled from immuneACCESS by TCRdb, which kept in-frame rearrangements only. Such tables lose some clones; where checked, under half of the loss comes from unresolved V genes, and the rest has no known cause. That table supplies the V and J calls and clone size; D and trimming were determined from the DNA. Present in this sample are about 150,000 clones, roughly 78% of which were seen just once. About 6.7% of the sample goes to the ten largest clones.

This sample is part of a study of cytomegalovirus exposure and HLA in healthy donors (dated by TCRdb to about 2017). A note on the overall study: In an earlier analysis of several hundred of the donors, 276 Gb of sequence data and roughly 100 million unique TCR beta sequences from 150 million to 200 million T cells were reported. High-throughput TCR immunosequencing, statistical association of individual TCRs with disease status, and machine learning were combined to predict cytomegalovirus infection status. Along with the approximately 650-subject first cohort, a separate validation cohort of over a hundred different subjects was used. On average, approximately 250,000 unique TCR beta nucleotide sequences were sequenced per donor among several hundred genotyped donors of the cohort, with roughly 20% of those sequences being non-productive. The study aimed to test whether signatures of past pathogen exposure could be identified by cataloging public T cell receptors. HLA typing included class I and class II loci at four-digit resolution. Donor age, sex, ethnicity and CMV serostatus were compiled alongside the repertoire data. All discovery cohort repertoires had been generated using a single sequencing platform. Rather than drawing on any new phenotypic data, the later analysis identified candidate immune exposures from TCR beta sequences and the way those sequences occurred across donors. Five DR-DQ haplotypes were handled as single units for association and clustering because linkage in the cohort was strong. Genome-wide SNP genotypes for about three fifths of the roughly 700 donors were used in a later genetic analysis, which treated that subset as a discovery cohort. Using immunosequencing, the study profiled T cell repertoires from approximately 700 subjects and related those repertoires to cytomegalovirus serostatus. Of the 398 genotyped donors, roughly 80% fell in the genetic ancestry cluster associated with self-reported Caucasian donors. Roughly 290 gigabases of sequencing data and approximately 91 million unique TCR sequences made up an early release that covered under 750 HLA-typed donors. Typing coverage varied by locus: roughly 620-640 donors for A, B, C, DRB1 and DQB1; more than 500 for DQA1; nearly 610 for DPA1; some 470 for DPB1. A later analysis re-examined previously published TCR beta repertoires from 500 to 700 donors and added high-resolution HLA genotyping to investigate patterns of TCR occurrence. To decide whether each TCR beta V gene segment behaved as functional or pseudogenic, an earlier analysis of fewer than 750 of the donors relied on high-throughput TCR beta sequencing.

General conclusions and limits of the study: Only TCR beta chains were sequenced in this cohort, and the absence of alpha or paired-chain data limited detectable features. In an earlier analysis of 450 to 750 of the donors, most TCR beta V segments appeared in productive rearrangements about 87% or about 30% of the time, broadly matching IMGT annotations. Most CMV-associated TCR beta chains appeared to be HLA-restricted in a later analysis, and the HLA associations seemed to be driven largely by CMV exposure. Cytomegalovirus status was reported to be diagnosed by the classifier with high specificity and sensitivity in both the original and validation cohorts. Linkage disequilibrium might explain the correlated functional status among segregating V segments, but an unknown experimental factor could not be ruled out. Because HLA typing was unavailable for some donors at each locus, only the typed subset was used in association tests. The 87-base-pair reads could not distinguish some IMGT-functional V segments, including TRBV6-2 and TRBV6-3, so those segments were excluded. The only immune exposure information available for the cohort was CMV serostatus. In the study, 150 to 200 TCR beta chains were listed as associated with cytomegalovirus. A later analysis found that HLA-associated TCR beta chains were more clonally expanded and had lower generation probabilities than equally common non-associated chains. A later analysis found that TCR association rates varied across HLA loci, with DRB1 alleles showing the most associated TCRs and HLA-C alleles the fewest. In a later genetic analysis, fewer N-insertions in productive TCRs were reported among donors in an Asian-associated ancestry cluster than the roughly 700-donor mean. The authors suggested that the approach could potentially be extended to other disease states and immunological phenotypes. Several of the top co-occurrence clusters appeared to be linked to parvovirus B19, influenza, CMV and Epstein-Barr virus, according to a later analysis. In a later genetic analysis, a missense DCLRE1C variant was associated with V-gene and J-gene trimming of TCR beta chains, and the association was replicated in an independent cohort. Because counts were too low, more than 15 rarely observed V segments, including chromosome 9 orphons, were excluded from the earlier analysis of 500 to 700 of the donors. Strong co-occurrence of HLA alleles, especially DR and DQ, made assigning TCR associations to individual alleles difficult. A further reported finding was that TCR beta sequences accurately predicted the HLA-A and HLA-B alleles for most subjects in the first cohort. Roughly uniform sequencing depth across donors was assumed in presence/absence analyses, although this assumption may not hold. Most TCR sequences were seen in very few donors, while some public TCRs were found in many individuals. A cluster of highly shared sequence variants was judged likely to represent a technical artifact of the sequencing pipeline. A later analysis associated 15,000 to 20,000 TCR beta sequences with specific HLA alleles at a false discovery rate of 0.05. In vitro tests confirmed that a few of the cytomegalovirus-associated TCR beta chains recognize cytomegalovirus antigens.

The cohort comprised around 700 healthy bone marrow donors. At the time of sampling, every cohort member was nominally healthy, though immune exposures that went unrecorded were likely present. The donor tested CMV seropositive and was one of the 289 seropositive cohort members. A peripheral blood sample was provided by each donor, and peripheral blood mononuclear cells were used for TCR beta sequencing. Genomic DNA was extracted from the blood cell samples with the Qiagen DNeasy Blood Extraction Kit. The material sequenced was PBMCs. The chain joins TRBV30 to TRBJ2-7, with 9 junctional bases fitting TRBD1. This clonotype originated in a man aged 45-65 years in good health and CMV-seropositive. The CDR3 here reads CAWSVQGAAEQYF. The nucleotide sequence reads TGTGCCTGGAGTGTACAGGGGGCAGCCGAGCAGTACTTC.